This T cell receptor (beta chain) stems from a study of cytotoxic CD8 clonotypes in ibrutinib-treated CLL. Study in general: Patient counts were 11 relapsed/refractory, roughly 15 treatment-naive and 17 IGHV unmutated. A mean of around 260,000 productive templates and 100,000 or so productive rearrangements was obtained per sample. Whole-study findings and limits: Public clonotypes occurred uncommonly; on treatment, they contracted or remained stable.

The repertoire was sequenced with immunoSEQ multiplex PCR; TCRdb's copy has only in-frame clones and lacks some. The sample consists of 200,000 or so clones, 60% to 80% of them appearing once. From germline, CDR1 is SQVTM and CDR2 ANQGSEA. The CDR3 totals 14 residues. V dropped 6 bases and J dropped 5 bases, with 19 bases sitting between them. Investigators sourced about 2 micrograms of genomic DNA from cryopreserved PBMCs for TCR beta libraries. This clone was seen a handful of times. Its antigen remains unidentified. This clonotype was sampled from a human donor with chronic lymphocytic leukemia. The sample in question was PBMCs, obtained after 12 months of ibrutinib treatment. V and J are TRBV29-1 and TRBJ2-5; D is perhaps TRBD1 or TRBD2 (6 bases each). CDR3 in amino acids: CSVMKGGIRETQYF. The DNA of the CDR3 is TGCAGCGTAATGAAGGGGGGCATCCGGGAGACCCAGTACTTC.